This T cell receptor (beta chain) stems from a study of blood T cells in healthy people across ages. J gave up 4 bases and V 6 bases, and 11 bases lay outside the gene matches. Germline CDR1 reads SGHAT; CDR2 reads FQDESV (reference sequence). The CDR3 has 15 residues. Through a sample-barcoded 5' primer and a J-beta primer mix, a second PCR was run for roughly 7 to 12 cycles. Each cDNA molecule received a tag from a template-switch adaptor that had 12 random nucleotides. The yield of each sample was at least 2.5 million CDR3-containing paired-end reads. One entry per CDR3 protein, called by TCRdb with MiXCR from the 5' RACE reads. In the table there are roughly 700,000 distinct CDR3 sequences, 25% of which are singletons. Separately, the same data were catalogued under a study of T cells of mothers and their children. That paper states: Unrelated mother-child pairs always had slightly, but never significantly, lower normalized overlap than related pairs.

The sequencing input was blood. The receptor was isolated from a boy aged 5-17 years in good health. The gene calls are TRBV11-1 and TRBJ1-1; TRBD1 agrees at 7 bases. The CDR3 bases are TGTGCCAGCAGTTTATCGGGAGGGGGCTTCACTGAAGCTTTCTTT. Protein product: CASSLSGGGFTEAFF.